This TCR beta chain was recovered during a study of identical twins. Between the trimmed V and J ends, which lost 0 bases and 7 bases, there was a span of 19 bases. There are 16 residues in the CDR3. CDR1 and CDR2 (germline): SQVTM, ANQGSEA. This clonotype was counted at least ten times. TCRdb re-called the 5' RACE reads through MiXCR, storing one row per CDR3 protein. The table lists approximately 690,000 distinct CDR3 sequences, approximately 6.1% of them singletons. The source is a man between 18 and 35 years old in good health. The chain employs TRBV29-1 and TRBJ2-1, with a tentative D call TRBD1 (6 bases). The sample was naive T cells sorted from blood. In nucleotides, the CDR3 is TGCAGCGTTGAAGATCTGTCAGGGGCCTACACAAATGAGCAGTTCTTC. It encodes CSVEDLSGAYTNEQFF.